These 4 T cell receptor beta chains were all obtained from the same sample, sequenced in a study of monozygotic twins with inflammatory bowel disease. TCRdb re-called the 5' RACE reads and shows each CDR3 protein once, DNA omitted. This sample's clone table lists 420,000 or so distinct CDR3 sequences. The sequenced sample consisted of blood. Source of these receptors: a human donor with ulcerative colitis or Crohn's disease, or a healthy co-twin of an affected twin (not recorded which).

This chain connects TRBV5-1 to TRBJ2-5; TCRdb's D call, TRBD1, is unchecked because there is no DNA. From germline, CDR1 is SGHRS and CDR2 YFSETQ. The length of the CDR3 is 14 residues. Here the CDR3 reads CASSARGLAETQYF.

The genes are TRBV5-6 and TRBJ2-3; with no DNA, the TCRdb D assignment of TRBD2 cannot be verified. The CDR3 runs 20 residues. Looked up from germline, CDR1 is SGHDT and CDR2 is YYEEEE. CDR3 sequence reads: CASSLRPSGGPLRRADTQYF.

The chain combines TRBV29-1 with TRBJ1-4; TCRdb proposes TRBD1, but this gene call is untestable without DNA. The CDR3 loop spans 13 amino acids. The V gene's germline CDR1 is SQVTM and CDR2 ANQGSEA. The CDR3 sequence: CSVSRGTNEKLFF.

The CDR3 protein is CASSPGQAGNQPQHF. This sequence joins TRBV18 and TRBJ1-5; lacking DNA, the TRBD1 call made by TCRdb goes unchecked. CDR1 is KGHSH and CDR2 is LQKENI in the germline V gene. The CDR3 is made up of 15 amino acids.